This T cell receptor beta chain stems from a study of cytomegalovirus exposure and HLA in healthy donors. Germline CDR1 and CDR2: SQVTM and ANQGSEA. CDR3 length: 13 amino acids. The V gene end was trimmed by 7 bases and the J gene end by 3 bases; junction bases not matched to a gene: 8. Study results and caveats: A later analysis by the authors found several of the most significant clusters apparently linked to common viral pathogens. TCR beta V segments were, for the most part, productive about 87% or about 30% of the time in an earlier analysis. Later work found most CMV-associated TCR beta chains apparently HLA-restricted. Later analysis associated a missense DCLRE1C variant with TCR beta V- and J-gene trimming.

PCR involved 60 Vbeta and 13 Jbeta primers. Method: immunoSEQ multiplex PCR; TCRdb's copy keeps in-frame clones and lacks some. The profile covers roughly 180,000 clones, with roughly 10% appearing a single time and approximately 1.5% taken by the ten largest. In this sample, this clone turned up a few times. What it binds is not known. The chain has TRBV29-1 and TRBJ2-7; 8 positions match TRBD1. The sequence was obtained from a woman aged 30 to 39 in good health and CMV-seropositive. The sample consisted of PBMCs. CDR3 nucleotides: TGCAGCGCAACAGGGGGATCGGGCTACGAGCAGTACTTC. It codes for CSATGGSGYEQYF.